This TCR beta chain was profiled in a study of blood T cells in healthy people across ages. A sample-barcoded 5' primer and a J-beta primer mix were used in a second PCR of roughly 6 to 11 cycles. Unique molecular identifiers of 12 random nucleotides labeled each cDNA. From the 5' RACE reads, TCRdb called clonotypes with MiXCR, one entry per CDR3 protein. Of about 780,000 distinct CDR3 sequences in the sample, 35% to 50% were seen once. This CDR3 is built from 17 residues. Losses at the gene ends were 4 bases for V and 8 bases for J; bases not matched to a gene: 13. The germline V gene has CDR1 SGHDN and CDR2 FVKESK. Each sample provided at least 6 micrograms of extracted total RNA. Study-level points and caveats: More naive CD4+ cells and higher diversity marked long-lived donors relative to aged donors. It was found that TCR beta diversity correlated strongly with the percentage of naive T cells.

In the case of this clonotype: Its antigen remains unknown.

The V call is TRBV14, the J call TRBJ2-3; 12 bases are a match to TRBD2. The sequence came from a man older than 75 in good health. Sequenced: blood. CDR3 in DNA: TGTGCCAGCAGCCGCCTACCGGGACTAGCGGGCGACATTACGCAGTATTTT. Protein sequence: CASSRLPGLAGDITQYF.